These 15 T cell receptor beta chains share one sample of origin, sequenced in a study of vaccination and CD4 T cells after COVID-19. Oncomine TCR Beta short-read sequencing was applied to DNA from cultured CD4+ T cells. A single record per CDR3 protein comes from TCRdb applying MiXCR to the PCR reads. The repertoire holds about 24,000 distinct CDR3 sequences, with about 31% as singletons. The sample's time point: late sampling 161 to 241 days after vaccination in a few convalescent patients. Noted treatment: approximately 11-day PBMC culture with coronavirus spike peptide pools or control peptides (ViraFEST assay). Their specific antigens are unknown. Sample: CD4+ T cells from blood, cultured in vitro, taken about 7 months after SARS-CoV-2 vaccination. These receptors all come from a human donor who had recovered from COVID-19.

This clonotype was recorded at least ten times. The chain couples TRBV15 to TRBJ2-5, with D hard to call. V shed 1 base and J shed 2 bases, with 11 bases lying between them. Germline values: CDR1 LNHNV, CDR2 YYDKDF (reference sequence). The CDR3 runs to 15 residues. Here the CDR3 reads CATSRVGSGQETQYF. The CDR3 nucleotides read TGTGCCACCAGCAGAGTAGGGTCTGGGCAAGAGACCCAGTACTTC.

The V call is TRBV2, the J call TRBJ1-5; D not resolved. Germline values: CDR1 SNHLY, CDR2 FYNNEI. The CDR3 runs 14 residues. Trimming removed 4 bases from V and 2 bases from J, with 9 bases in between. The CDR3, as DNA: TGTGCCAGCAGTGTGGGGTCTCGCAATCAGCCCCAGCATTTT. Translated, it gives CASSVGSRNQPQHF. Filled out from reference TRBV2 and TRBJ1-5, the complete variable domain reads EPEVTQTPSHQVTQMGQEVILRCVPISNHLYFYWYRQILGQKVEFLVSFYNNEISEKSEIFDDQFSVERPDGSNFTLKIRSTKLEDSAMYFCASSVGSRNQPQHFGDGTRLSIL.

The J gene is TRBJ1-5, the V gene TRBV28, with TRBD1 matching over 7 bases. Germline CDR1 and CDR2: MDHEN and SYDVKM. V gave up 6 bases and J gave up 3 bases; unmatched junction bases: 11. The CDR3 extends over 16 amino acids. The CDR3 DNA reads TGTGCCAGCAGCTCCAGCCTAGACAGGGTCAATCAGCCCCAGCATTTT. Residues: CASSSSLDRVNQPQHF.

V usage is TRBV27 and J usage is TRBJ2-7; 9 bases are shared with TRBD1. V was pared by 5 bases and J by 3 bases, with 5 bases of the junction left unmatched. Germline V gene lookup returns CDR1 MNHEY and CDR2 SMNVEV (reference sequence). The CDR3 consists of 14 residues. The CDR3 coding sequence is TGTGCCAGCAGTACCCGACAGGGGGACTACGAGCAGTACTTC. Translation gives CASSTRQGDYEQYF.

This clonotype was picked up a small number of times. The V gene is TRBV28, the J gene TRBJ2-7; D remains unclear. V dropped 6 bases and J dropped 2 bases, with 8 bases sitting between them. There are 12 residues in the CDR3. Per the germline V gene, CDR1 is MDHEN and CDR2 is SYDVKM. CDR3 sequence reads: CASSLSPYEQYF. The CDR3, as DNA: TGTGCCAGCAGCCTAAGTCCCTACGAGCAGTACTTC.

The chain recombines TRBV28 with TRBJ2-1; D remains ambiguous. Germline loops: CDR1 MDHEN, CDR2 SYDVKM. Trimming took off 6 bases at V and 6 bases at J, with 6 bases between the two ends. This CDR3 spans 11 amino acids. CDR3 DNA sequence: TGTGCCAGCAGCGGACGCAATGAGCAGTTCTTC. Translated, it gives CASSGRNEQFF. Full variable domain (missing parts from reference TRBV28 and TRBJ2-1): DVKVTQSSRYLVKRTGEKVFLECVQDMDHENMFWYRQDPGLGLRLIYFSYDVKMKEKGDIPEGYSVSREKKERFSLILESASTNQTSMYLCASSGRNEQFFGPGTRLTVL.

The chain employs TRBV7-9 and TRBJ1-1; D gene ambiguous. This CDR3 contains 14 residues. Trimming took off 7 bases at V and 2 bases at J, with 14 bases between the two ends. The germline V gene has CDR1 SEHNR and CDR2 FQNEAQ (reference sequence). The CDR3 nucleotides read TGTGCCAGCACTCTAATCCAAAGAAACACTGAAGCTTTCTTT. It yields the protein CASTLIQRNTEAFF.

The chain has TRBV25-1 and TRBJ2-2, with TRBD2 identical over 7 bases. The CDR3 length is 15 residues. V was pared by 1 base and J by 3 bases, with 2 bases of the junction left unmatched. Germline CDR1 MGHDK, CDR2 SYGVNS. The CDR3 spells CASSESRGYTGELFF. In DNA form, the CDR3 reads TGTGCCAGCAGTGAATCGCGGGGGTACACCGGGGAGCTGTTTTTT.

The V gene is TRBV20-1, the J gene TRBJ2-3; no clear D gene. V shed 3 bases and J shed 5 bases, with 6 bases lying between them. Looked up from germline, CDR1 is DFQATT and CDR2 is SNEGSKA (reference sequence). The CDR3 contains 11 residues. CDR3 DNA sequence: TGCAGTGCTAGTTCGCAAGATACGCAGTATTTT. Protein sequence: CSASSQDTQYF.

This clonotype has just a few counts. The chain combines TRBV6-1 with TRBJ2-7, with D possibly TRBD1 on 6 matching bases. This CDR3 is built from 13 residues. Germline CDR1 MNHNS, CDR2 SASEGT. The ends were cut back, 4 bases at V and 1 base at J, with 8 bases in the middle. This CDR3 is CASSVQGSYEQYF. CDR3 nucleotide sequence: TGTGCCAGCAGTGTACAGGGATCCTACGAGCAGTACTTC.

This clonotype was counted only a few times. V and J are TRBV20-1 and TRBJ1-5; a possible D gene is TRBD1 (6 bases). The CDR3 is 16 residues long. Germline values: CDR1 DFQATT, CDR2 SNEGSKA (reference sequence). V was cut by 6 bases and J by 0 bases, with 18 bases left in between. Here the CDR3 DNA reads TGCAGTGCCGCACGAACCCAGGGGTATAGCAATCAGCCCCAGCATTTT. Translating gives CSAARTQGYSNQPQHF.

This clonotype was observed a handful of times. This sequence joins TRBV10-3 and TRBJ2-7; 7 bases align to TRBD1. The CDR3 is 12 amino acids. The germline gives CDR1 ENHRY, CDR2 SYGVKD. V trimming: 7 bases; J trimming: 5 bases; junction bases outside the gene matches: 5. CDR3 DNA sequence: TGTGCCATCACCCCAGGGGGAGACGAGCAGTACTTC. Translating gives CAITPGGDEQYF.

This clonotype was observed a few times. The chain joins TRBV7-8 to TRBJ2-5; 11 nucleotides align to TRBD2. CDR1 is SGHVS and CDR2 is FQNEAQ in the germline V gene. The V and J ends lost 4 bases and 4 bases, in that order; junction bases with no gene match: 2. The CDR3 extends over 14 amino acids. The CDR3, as DNA: TGTGCCAGCAGCTCCCTAGCGGGAGGAGAGACCCAGTACTTC. Translating it yields CASSSLAGGETQYF.

The genes are TRBV6-5 and TRBJ2-7; a possible D gene is TRBD1 (6 bases). V shed 4 bases and J shed 6 bases, with 19 bases lying between them. The germline CDR1 and CDR2 sequences are MNHEY and SVGAGI. This CDR3 comprises 15 residues. The CDR3 spells CASSLSQGSPLEQYF. Written as DNA, the CDR3 is TGTGCCAGCAGTTTAAGTCAGGGGTCCCCCCTCGAGCAGTACTTC.

This clonotype was found a few times. CDR3 residues: CASSEGASTDTQYF. CDR3 DNA: TGTGCCAGCAGTGAGGGGGCTAGCACAGATACGCAGTATTTT. The chain links TRBV6-4 to TRBJ2-3; tentative D call: TRBD1 (6 bases). CDR3 size: 14 residues. Trimming left V 3 bases short and J 0 bases short, with 7 bases between. Germline loops: CDR1 MRHNA, CDR2 SNTAGT.